This T cell receptor (beta chain) was identified during a study of response to subunit inactivated influenza vaccine. Study results and limitations: The authors put forward the suggestion that each seasonal influenza vaccination may bring in only a limited number of new T cells.

This clonotype was detected only a few times. Its antigen is undetermined. From the RT-PCR reads, TCRdb called clonotypes with MiXCR, one entry per CDR3 protein. The table has roughly 700,000 distinct CDR3 sequences, 15% to 18% seen once. This CDR3 is 18 amino acids long. The germline V gene encodes CDR1 SGHTA and CDR2 FQGNSA. Trimming took 3 bases from V and 8 from J; bases not matched to a gene: 10. This sequence originates from a man in his forties or fifties who received an inactivated influenza vaccine. The chain combines TRBV7-2 with TRBJ2-1; TRBD2 aligns across 16 bases. Specimen: PBMCs from blood, collected 11 to 12 days after vaccination. The CDR3 DNA reads TGTGCCAGCAGCTTGCGGACGGGACTAGCGGGAGGGGACCATGAGCAGTTCTTC. The encoded protein is CASSLRTGLAGGDHEQFF. The entire variable domain, with the rest obtained from reference TRBV7-2 and TRBJ2-1, is as follows: GAGVSQSPSNKVTEKGKDVELRCDPISGHTALYWYRQSLGQGLEFLIYFQGNSAPDKSGLPSDRFSAERTGGSVSTLTIQRTQQEDSAVYLCASSLRTGLAGGDHEQFFGPGTRLTVL.